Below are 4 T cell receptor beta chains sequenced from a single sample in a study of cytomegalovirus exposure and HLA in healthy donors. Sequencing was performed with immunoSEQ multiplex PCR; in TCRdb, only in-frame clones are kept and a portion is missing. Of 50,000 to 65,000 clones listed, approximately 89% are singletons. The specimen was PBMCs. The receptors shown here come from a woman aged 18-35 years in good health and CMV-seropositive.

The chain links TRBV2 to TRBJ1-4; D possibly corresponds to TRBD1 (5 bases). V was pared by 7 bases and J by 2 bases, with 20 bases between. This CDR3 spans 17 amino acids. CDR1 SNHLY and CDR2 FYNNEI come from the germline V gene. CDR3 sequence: CASTSFDSLGTNEKLFF. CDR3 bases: TGTGCCAGCACCTCTTTTGACAGTCTGGGTACTAATGAAAAACTGTTTTTT.

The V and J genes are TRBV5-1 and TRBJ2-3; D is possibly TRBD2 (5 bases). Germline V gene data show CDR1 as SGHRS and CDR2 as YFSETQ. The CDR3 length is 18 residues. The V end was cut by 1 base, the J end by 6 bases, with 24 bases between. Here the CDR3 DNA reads TGCGCCAGCAGCTTGCCCTCAAGGATGGAGGTTTTATCGGATACGCAGTATTTT. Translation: CASSLPSRMEVLSDTQYF.

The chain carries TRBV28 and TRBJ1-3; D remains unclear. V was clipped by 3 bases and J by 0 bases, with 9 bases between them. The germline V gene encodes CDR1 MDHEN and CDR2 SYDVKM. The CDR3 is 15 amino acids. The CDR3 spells CASSLLPSSGNTIYF. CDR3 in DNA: TGTGCCAGCAGTTTGTTACCCAGCTCTGGAAACACCATATATTTT.

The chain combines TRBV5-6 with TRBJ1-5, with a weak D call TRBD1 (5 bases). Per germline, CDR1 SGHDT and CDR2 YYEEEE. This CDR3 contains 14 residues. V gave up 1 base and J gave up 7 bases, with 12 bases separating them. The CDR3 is CASSLRQGGQPQHF. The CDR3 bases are TGTGCCAGCAGCTTGAGGCAGGGAGGACAGCCCCAGCATTTT.